This T cell receptor beta chain was observed in a study of regulatory T cells in long-lasting Graves disease. Time point noted: newly diagnosed GD, antithyroid drugs for less than 3 months. Researchers made the TCR library from RNA that was extracted from PBMCs. Study results and caveats: Persistent disease exhibited a predilection for TRBV28, TRBJ1-2 and TRBJ2-5.

The V gene lost 7 bases and the J gene lost 0 bases, with 2 bases spanning the gap. Germline V gene sequence: CDR1 SNHLY, CDR2 FYNNEI. This CDR3 comprises 11 residues. In the case of this clonotype: Antigen: not known. A far larger clone is a single base away, which makes a read error likely.

For TCR beta, libraries came from iRepertoire HTBI primers and Arm-PCR of CDR3 regions. TCRdb analysed the multiplex PCR reads with MiXCR anew, one entry per CDR3 protein. The sample holds about 420,000 distinct CDR3 sequences; approximately 16% are singletons and the top ten take less than 30%. The same specimen was also included in a second study, on T cells in Graves' hyperthyroidism and ophthalmopathy.

The receptor comes from a young woman with Graves disease. The sequencing used peripheral blood mononuclear cells (PBMCs), collected at new diagnosis, from a patient treated with antithyroid drugs. The rearrangement joins TRBV2 to TRBJ2-3; D gene unclear. CDR3 amino acids: CASMSTDTQYF. In DNA form, the CDR3 reads TGTGCCAGCATGAGCACAGATACGCAGTATTTT.